This T cell receptor beta chain was found in a study of OX40 agonist ivuxolimab in advanced cancers. Overall study: Ivuxolimab, which is an agonistic anti-OX40 (CD134) antibody, was administered to the patients. One hepatocellular carcinoma and two cutaneous melanoma patients partially responded.

This CDR3 comprises 14 residues. With V trimmed by 2 bases and J by 16 bases, 12 bases remained unmatched. CDR1 is LNHDA, CDR2 SQIVND, per germline (reference sequence). This clone appeared once. The antigen remains undetermined. General study results and limits: Both blood CD4+ and CD8+ T cells showed clonal growth by week 6 at 0.1 to 3.0 mg/kg. Relative to CD4+ cells, CD8+ T cells on average had more expanded clones.

Using immunoSEQ multiplex PCR, the repertoire was profiled, and TCRdb retains in-frame clones only, with some absent. The table lists roughly 64,000 clones, roughly 80% of them singletons. The rearrangement links TRBV19 to TRBJ2-1, with TRBD2 identical over 9 bases. Sequenced here: CD4+ or CD8+ T cells sorted from blood, sampled in a trial of the OX40 agonist ivuxolimab. This receptor was taken from an adult with an advanced solid tumor such as melanoma, head and neck, liver or kidney cancer. The CDR3 DNA is TGTGCCAGTAGTATAAGGGGCGGGGGGGGCCCCCTTTTCTTC. Translating gives CASSIRGGGGPLFF.